Following are 9 T cell receptor beta chains from one sample sequenced in a study of cytomegalovirus exposure and HLA in healthy donors. PCR primers comprised 60 Vbeta and 13 Jbeta primers. Sequencing was performed with immunoSEQ multiplex PCR; in TCRdb, only in-frame clones are kept and a portion is missing. In the table there are more than 85,000 clones, 60% to 80% of which are singletons. The sample consisted of PBMCs. The receptors stem from a woman in her thirties or forties in good health and CMV-seropositive.

This clone was counted between two and nine times. In the same sample, other DNA sequences code for this CDR3. The V and J genes are TRBV2 and TRBJ2-5; D possibly corresponds to TRBD1 (5 bases). V was pared by 4 bases and J by 1 base, with 7 bases between. Germline V gives CDR1 SNHLY, CDR2 FYNNEI. The CDR3 covers 13 residues. The CDR3 loop is CASSGDSQETQYF. The CDR3 DNA reads TGTGCCAGCAGTGGCGACAGCCAAGAGACCCAGTACTTC. Full variable domain (outside the CDR3, taken from reference TRBV2 and TRBJ2-5): EPEVTQTPSHQVTQMGQEVILRCVPISNHLYFYWYRQILGQKVEFLVSFYNNEISEKSEIFDDQFSVERPDGSNFTLKIRSTKLEDSAMYFCASSGDSQETQYFGPGTRLLVL.

The count of this clone is one. Relative to the germline gene, one junction end is altered; a read error may explain this. V gene TRBV7-7 combines with J gene TRBJ2-3; 9 nucleotides align to TRBD2. The CDR3 loop spans 16 amino acids. In germline, CDR1 is SSHAT, CDR2 FNYEAQ (reference sequence). The DNA for the CDR3 is TGTGCTAGCAGCTTAGGGGCGGGGGGGCCAATAGATACGCAGTATTTT. As protein: CASSLGAGGPIDTQYF.

This clone was recorded once. The chain recombines TRBV4-2 with TRBJ2-1, with a tentative D call TRBD2 (6 bases). CDR1 is LGHNA and CDR2 is YNFKEQ in the germline V gene. Trimming took off 4 bases at V and 7 bases at J, with 11 bases between the two ends. CDR3 length: 13 amino acids. In nucleotides, the CDR3 is TGTGCCAGCAGCCGGGACTCTGTTAATGAGCAGTTCTTC. Translated, it gives CASSRDSVNEQFF.

The rearrangement links TRBV18 to TRBJ2-7, with 7 bases identical to TRBD2. This CDR3 is 15 amino acids long. Unmatched junction bases numbered 7, after V lost 1 base and J lost 4 bases. Per germline, CDR1 KGHSH and CDR2 LQKENI. DNA of the CDR3: TGTGCCAGCTCACCACAGGCCCAGGGACTATACGAGCAGTACTTC. This encodes CASSPQAQGLYEQYF.

This chain links TRBV2 with TRBJ2-1; 8 bases match TRBD2. V lost 6 bases, J lost 8 bases, and 15 bases stayed unmatched. Germline CDR1 reads SNHLY; CDR2 reads FYNNEI. The CDR3 runs 16 residues. The CDR3 DNA sequence: TGTGCCAGCAGACTAGGACTAGCCTACATTGAGGATGAGCAGTTCTTC. This gives the protein CASRLGLAYIEDEQFF.

The chain is built from TRBV4-1 and TRBJ1-6; 9 bases line up with TRBD1. Germline-derived CDR1 and CDR2 are MGHRA and YSYEKL. J gave up 9 bases and V 1 base, and 4 bases lay outside the gene matches. The CDR3 has 15 amino acids. The CDR3 DNA reads TGCGCCAGCAGCCAAGGGACAGGGGAAAGTTCACCCCTCCACTTT. It is translated as CASSQGTGESSPLHF.

The gene calls are TRBV6-4 and TRBJ2-3; 10 bases map to TRBD1. The V gene's germline CDR1 is MRHNA and CDR2 SNTAGT. Trimming cost V 6 bases and J 3 bases; bases outside gene matches: 9. The CDR3 is made up of 16 amino acids. This CDR3 reads CASSCGQGEGTDTQYF. CDR3 bases: TGTGCCAGCAGCTGCGGACAGGGGGAGGGAACAGATACGCAGTATTTT.

The CDR3 loop reads CATSRSTGVYNEQFF. In nucleotides, the CDR3 is TGTGCCACCAGCAGATCGACCGGGGTCTACAATGAGCAGTTCTTC. This chain connects TRBV15 to TRBJ2-1; D is perhaps TRBD2 (5 bases). V was trimmed by 2 bases and J by 3 bases, leaving 11 bases between them. The CDR3 runs to 15 residues. The V gene's germline CDR1 is LNHNV and CDR2 YYDKDF (reference sequence).

The chain joins TRBV28 to TRBJ1-3; 7 bases map to TRBD1. The germline V gene has CDR1 MDHEN and CDR2 SYDVKM. Trimming cost V 7 bases and J 3 bases; bases outside gene matches: 12. The CDR3 consists of 16 residues. In DNA form, the CDR3 reads TGTGCCAGCACTCAACCAGGGGGGCGTAATGGAAACACCATATATTTT. This encodes CASTQPGGRNGNTIYF.